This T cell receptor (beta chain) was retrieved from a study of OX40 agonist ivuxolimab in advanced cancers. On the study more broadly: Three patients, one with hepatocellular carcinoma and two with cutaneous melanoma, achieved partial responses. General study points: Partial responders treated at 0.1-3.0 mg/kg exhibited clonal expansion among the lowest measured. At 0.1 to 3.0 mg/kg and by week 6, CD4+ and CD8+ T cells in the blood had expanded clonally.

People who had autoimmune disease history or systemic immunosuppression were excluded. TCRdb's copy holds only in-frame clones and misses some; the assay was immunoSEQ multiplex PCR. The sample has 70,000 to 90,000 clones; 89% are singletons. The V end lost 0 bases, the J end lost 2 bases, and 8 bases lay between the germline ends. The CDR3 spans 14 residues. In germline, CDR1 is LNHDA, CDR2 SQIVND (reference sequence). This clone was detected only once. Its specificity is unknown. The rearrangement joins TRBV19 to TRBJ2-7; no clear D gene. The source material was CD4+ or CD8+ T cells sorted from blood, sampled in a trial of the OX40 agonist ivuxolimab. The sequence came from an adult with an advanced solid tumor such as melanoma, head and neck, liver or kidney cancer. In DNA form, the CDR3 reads TGTGCCAGTAGTATAGAGGGCAGGACCTACGAGCAGTACTTC. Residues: CASSIEGRTYEQYF.